Given below is one TCR beta chain in context. With 1 base removed from V and 6 bases from J, the gap between germline ends came to 7 bases. CDR1 is SGHDT and CDR2 is YYEEEE in the germline V gene. The CDR3 runs to 12 residues. This sample is part of a study of cytomegalovirus exposure and HLA in healthy donors. Primers included in the PCR were 60 Vbeta and 13 Jbeta primers. The table came from immunoSEQ multiplex PCR; TCRdb's copy has only in-frame clones and leaves some out. There are fewer than 120,000 clones in the sample; around 78% occur only once, and approximately 1.2% lies in the top ten. The clonotype originates from a woman between 25 and 40 years old in good health and CMV-seronegative. Input material: PBMCs. The chain uses TRBV5-6 and TRBJ1-1; D might be TRBD1 (6 bases). The CDR3 region has the DNA TGTGCCAGCAGCTTGCAGGGGTCTGAAGCTTTCTTT. Its translation is CASSLQGSEAFF. Using reference TRBV5-6 and TRBJ1-1 for the parts outside the CDR3, the full variable domain is DAGVTQSPTHLIKTRGQQVTLRCSPKSGHDTVSWYQQALGQGPQFIFQYYEEEERQRGNFPDRFSGHQFPNYSSELNVNALLLGDSALYLCASSLQGSEAFFGQGTRLTVV.